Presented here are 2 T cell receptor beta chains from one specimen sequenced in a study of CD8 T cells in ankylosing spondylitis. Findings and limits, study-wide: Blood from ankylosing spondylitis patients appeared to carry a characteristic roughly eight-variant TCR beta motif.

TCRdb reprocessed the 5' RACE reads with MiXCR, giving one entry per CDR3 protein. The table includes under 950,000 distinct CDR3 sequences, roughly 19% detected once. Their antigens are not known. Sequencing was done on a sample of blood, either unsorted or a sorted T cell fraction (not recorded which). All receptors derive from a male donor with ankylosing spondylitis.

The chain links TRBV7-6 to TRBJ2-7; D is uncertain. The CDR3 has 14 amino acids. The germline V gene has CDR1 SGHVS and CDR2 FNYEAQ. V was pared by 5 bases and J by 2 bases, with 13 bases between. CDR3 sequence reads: CASSPRGVTYEQYF. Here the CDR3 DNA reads TGTGCCAGCAGCCCCCGTGGGGTTACCTACGAGCAGTACTTC.

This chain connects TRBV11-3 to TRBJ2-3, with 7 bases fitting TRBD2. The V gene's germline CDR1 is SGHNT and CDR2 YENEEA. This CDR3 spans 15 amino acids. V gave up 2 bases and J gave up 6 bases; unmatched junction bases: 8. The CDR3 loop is CASSLRGLEVDTQYF. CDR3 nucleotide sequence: TGTGCCAGCAGCTTACGTGGACTAGAGGTTGATACGCAGTATTTT.